The clone carrying this T cell receptor beta chain has a count of ten or more. These data are taken from a study of T cell repertoires in cytomegalovirus infection. V was trimmed by 2 bases and J by 4 bases, leaving 8 bases between them. The CDR3 extends over 14 amino acids. CDR1 and CDR2 from the germline V gene are SGHTA and FQGNSA. TCRdb re-called the reads with MiXCR, one entry per CDR3 protein. Of about 740,000 distinct CDR3 sequences detected, 35% appear once; the ten largest clones hold under 3.5%. The chain carries TRBV7-2 and TRBJ2-2; D call uncertain. The TCR originated in a human donor in good health (CMV status not recorded). Some clones in this sample may be carry-over from other donors' samples. Sequencing input: PBMCs. CDR3 residues: CASSLSEITGELFF. The CDR3 nucleotides are TGTGCCAGCAGCTTATCCGAAATCACCGGGGAGCTGTTTTTT.